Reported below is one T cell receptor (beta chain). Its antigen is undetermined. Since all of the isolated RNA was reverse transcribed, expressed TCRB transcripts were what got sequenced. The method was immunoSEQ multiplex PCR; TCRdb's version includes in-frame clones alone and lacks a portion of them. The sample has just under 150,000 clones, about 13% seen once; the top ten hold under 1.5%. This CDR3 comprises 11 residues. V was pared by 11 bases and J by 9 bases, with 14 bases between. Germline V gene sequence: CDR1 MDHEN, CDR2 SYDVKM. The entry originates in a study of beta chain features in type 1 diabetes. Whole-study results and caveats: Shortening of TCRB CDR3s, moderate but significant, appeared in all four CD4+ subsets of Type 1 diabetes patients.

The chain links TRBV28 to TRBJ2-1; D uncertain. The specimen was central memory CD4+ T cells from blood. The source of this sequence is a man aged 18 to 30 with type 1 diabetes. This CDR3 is CASWAPGEQFF. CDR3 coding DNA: TGTGCCTCGTGGGCCCCAGGTGAGCAGTTCTTC.